The clone carrying this T cell receptor (beta chain) was counted only a few times. In terms of origin and age, donors were healthy Caucasian individuals from Russia aged roughly 6 to 100. These data belong to a study of blood T cells in healthy people across ages. Combining a sample-barcoded 5' primer with a J-beta primer mix, a second PCR ran for roughly 7 to 12 cycles. Using its own MiXCR run on the 5' RACE reads, TCRdb lists one record per CDR3 protein. The table records about 1.6 million distinct CDR3 sequences, about 31% of them present only once. The source of this sequence is a woman in her twenties or thirties in good health. Sequenced: blood.

The CDR3 loop reads CASSLIPEGTEAFF. In nucleotides, the CDR3 is TGTGCCAGCAGCTTAATTCCGGAGGGGACTGAAGCTTTCTTT. The V gene is TRBV7-9, the J gene TRBJ1-1; D may be TRBD1 (5 bases). The CDR3 consists of 14 residues. V lost 2 bases and J lost 5, with 12 bases in between. Per the germline V gene, CDR1 is SEHNR and CDR2 is FQNEAQ (reference sequence). The whole variable domain, filled in from reference TRBV7-9 and TRBJ1-1, reads DTGVSQNPRHKITKRGQNVTFRCDPISEHNRLYWYRQTLGQGPEFLTYFQNEAQLEKSRLLSDRFSAERPKGSFSTLEIQRTEQGDSAMYLCASSLIPEGTEAFFGQGTRLTVV.